The 32 T cell receptor beta chains below all came from one sample that was sequenced in a study of blood T cell repertoires in COVID-19. This table comes from immunoSEQ multiplex PCR, and its TCRdb copy is limited to in-frame clones, with some not included. The sample has 110,000 to 150,000 clones; around 89% are singletons. The specimen was peripheral blood. Every receptor here comes from a man between 60 and 75 years old with active or convalescent COVID-19.

The gene calls are TRBV4-2 and TRBJ1-4; TRBD1 might be the D (6 bases). Between the trimmed V and J ends, which lost 4 bases and 6 bases, there was a span of 18 bases. The CDR3 runs to 16 residues. The germline CDR1 and CDR2 sequences are LGHNA and YNFKEQ. This CDR3 is CASSPRRGGRDEKLFF. The CDR3 coding sequence is TGTGCCAGCAGCCCCCGGAGGGGGGGACGGGATGAAAAACTGTTTTTT.

V is TRBV24-1 and J is TRBJ2-2; D might be TRBD2 (6 bases). V was clipped by 7 bases and J by 2 bases, with 7 bases between them. This CDR3 contains 13 residues. The germline gives CDR1 KGHDR, CDR2 SFDVKD. The CDR3 DNA reads as TGTGCCACCAGGGAGGGAAACACCGGGGAGCTGTTTTTT. Protein product: CATREGNTGELFF.

This sequence joins TRBV15 and TRBJ1-4; TRBD1 might be the D (6 bases). The CDR3 loop spans 15 amino acids. Germline loops: CDR1 LNHNV, CDR2 YYDKDF (reference sequence). Deletions cut 3 bases from V and 7 bases from J, with 15 bases between. The CDR3 protein is CATSSSRTDREKLFF. In nucleotides, the CDR3 is TGTGCCACCAGCAGCTCCCGGACAGACCGTGAAAAACTGTTTTTT.

This clone was detected only once. The rearrangement joins TRBV30 to TRBJ1-3; 7 nucleotides agree with TRBD1. Germline-derived CDR1 and CDR2 are GTSNPN and SVGIG (reference sequence). The CDR3 spans 18 residues. After removal of 2 bases from V and 0 bases from J, the junction contained 13 bases not matched to a gene. CDR3 sequence (DNA): TGTGCCTGGAGTCCAGGAGACCCGGGACAGACCTCTGGAAACACCATATATTTT. Residues: CAWSPGDPGQTSGNTIYF.

V is TRBV7-2 and J is TRBJ1-1; D not resolved. CDR1 and CDR2 from the germline V gene are SGHTA and FQGNSA. Trimming removed 2 bases at V and 1 base at J, with 8 bases between. This CDR3 region has 14 residues. CDR3 region: CASSLQASNTEAFF. CDR3 DNA sequence: TGTGCCAGCAGCTTACAGGCCTCGAACACTGAAGCTTTCTTT.

This chain uses TRBV28 with TRBJ1-2; D gene unclear. The CDR3 has 11 residues. V lost 10 bases and J 4 bases, leaving 10 bases between the germline ends. CDR1 MDHEN and CDR2 SYDVKM come from the germline V gene. The CDR3, as DNA: TGTGCCACAAGGAGGGCCTATGGCTACACCTTC. Translating it yields CATRRAYGYTF.

The rearrangement joins TRBV25-1 to TRBJ1-6; TRBD1 agrees at 8 bases. The V gene's germline CDR1 is MGHDK and CDR2 SYGVNS. After removal of 3 bases from V and 9 bases from J, the junction contained 10 bases not matched to a gene. The CDR3 totals 16 residues. The CDR3 sequence is CASSEGRTGWGSPLHF. CDR3 DNA sequence: TGTGCCAGCAGTGAGGGGAGGACAGGGTGGGGTTCACCCCTCCACTTT.

The chain is built from TRBV3-1 (or the pseudogene TRBV3-2) and TRBJ1-1; D is perhaps TRBD1 (6 bases). The CDR3 spans 14 residues. Germline-derived CDR1 and CDR2 are LGHDT and YNNKEL (reference sequence). With 1 base removed from V and 6 bases from J, the gap between germline ends came to 12 bases. The CDR3 DNA follows: TGTGCCAGCAGCCAAGTCAAAGGGGGGGCTGAAGCTTTCTTT. Protein sequence: CASSQVKGGAEAFF.

The gene calls are TRBV14 and TRBJ2-2, with TRBD2 identical over 7 bases. This CDR3 has 17 residues. Losses at the gene ends were 6 bases for V and 6 bases for J; bases not matched to a gene: 16. Germline CDR1 SGHDN, CDR2 FVKESK. CDR3 in DNA: TGTGCCAGCAGTCGAATTACAGGACTAGGAGTGTCCGGGGAGCTGTTTTTT. It encodes CASSRITGLGVSGELFF.

The chain combines TRBV7-2 with TRBJ2-7; 7 bases are shared with TRBD1. The CDR3 runs 15 residues. V was pared by 5 bases and J by 5 bases, with 12 bases of the junction left unmatched. Germline-derived CDR1 and CDR2 are SGHTA and FQGNSA. DNA for the CDR3: TGTGCCAGCAGCCCACCTAGGACAGGCGTCAACGAGCAGTACTTC. Its translation is CASSPPRTGVNEQYF.

This clone was seen once. This chain uses TRBV4-2 with TRBJ2-2, with 8 bases lining up with TRBD1. Germline V gene sequence: CDR1 LGHNA, CDR2 YNFKEQ. V was clipped by 1 base and J by 15 bases; unmatched bases: 7. The CDR3 covers 13 residues. In nucleotides, the CDR3 is TGTGCCAGCAGCCAAGCCACAGGGGGTTGGTTGTTTTTT. The encoded protein is CASSQATGGWLFF.

This clone turned up a few times. This chain uses TRBV30 with TRBJ1-2, with 10 bases aligning to TRBD1. V was pared by 1 base and J by 7 bases, with 3 bases of the junction left unmatched. This CDR3 is 13 amino acids long. CDR1 GTSNPN and CDR2 SVGIG come from the germline V gene (reference sequence). The DNA for the CDR3 is TGTGCCTGGAGTGATGACAGGGGGCTTGGCTACACCTTC. Translation gives CAWSDDRGLGYTF. Supplemented by reference TRBV30 and TRBJ1-2, the full variable domain reads SQTIHQWPATLVQPVGSPLSLECTVEGTSNPNLYWYRQAAGRGLQLLFYSVGIGQISSEVPQNLSASRPQDRQFILSSKKLLLSDSGFYLCAWSDDRGLGYTFGSGTRLTVV.

The chain joins TRBV28 to TRBJ2-1; TRBD2 matches 9 bases. Germline-derived CDR1 and CDR2 are MDHEN and SYDVKM. V was clipped by 4 bases and J by 5 bases; unmatched bases: 9. CDR3 length: 16 residues. The CDR3: CASSSFSGSHHNEQFF. The CDR3 DNA is TGTGCCAGCAGTTCCTTTAGCGGGAGTCACCACAATGAGCAGTTCTTC.

This clone is a singleton in its sample. V gene TRBV3-1 (or the pseudogene TRBV3-2) combines with J gene TRBJ1-5; D remains ambiguous. Germline lookup yields CDR1 LGHDT and CDR2 YNNKEL (reference sequence). The CDR3 consists of 13 residues. V lost 2 bases and J 5 bases, leaving 7 bases between the germline ends. CDR3 sequence: CASSQQVYQPQHF. CDR3 nucleotide sequence: TGTGCCAGCAGCCAACAGGTATATCAGCCCCAGCATTTT.

The CDR3 DNA sequence: TGTGCCAGTACGGGTAAAGATCTCGAGCAGTACTTC. The encoded protein is CASTGKDLEQYF. The chain couples TRBV19 to TRBJ2-7, with unresolved D. The CDR3 has 12 amino acids. V gave up 7 bases and J gave up 6 bases, with 13 bases separating them. Looked up from germline, CDR1 is LNHDA and CDR2 is SQIVND (reference sequence).

The chain is built from TRBV5-1 and TRBJ1-2, with 9 bases fitting TRBD1. CDR3 length: 13 amino acids. Trimming cost V 5 bases and J 6 bases; bases outside gene matches: 5. Germline loops: CDR1 SGHRS, CDR2 YFSETQ. The CDR3 sequence: CASSPGTGNGYTF. For the CDR3, the DNA is TGCGCCAGCAGTCCCGGGACAGGGAATGGCTACACCTTC.

This clone was recorded once. The J gene is TRBJ2-7, the V gene TRBV5-1; 8 bases agree with TRBD1. Germline loops: CDR1 SGHRS, CDR2 YFSETQ. Trimming took 6 bases from V and 1 from J; bases not matched to a gene: 9. This CDR3 is built from 15 residues. In DNA form, the CDR3 reads TGCGCCAGCAAAAAAACAGGGGGTTTTTCCTACGAGCAGTACTTC. Translation: CASKKTGGFSYEQYF.

The gene calls are TRBV18 and TRBJ2-7; tentative D call: TRBD1 (6 bases). The germline gives CDR1 KGHSH, CDR2 LQKENI. Deletions cut 3 bases from V and 6 bases from J, with 12 bases between. The CDR3 loop spans 13 amino acids. The CDR3 nucleotides read TGTGCCAGCTCACCCGCCCAGGACAGCGAGCAGTACTTC. Translated, it gives CASSPAQDSEQYF.

In the case of this clone: Other nucleotide sequences from this sample produce the same CDR3. This chain connects TRBV6-2 or TRBV6-3 to TRBJ1-2; 8 bases are shared with TRBD1. V dropped 2 bases and J dropped 8; count of bases not matched to a gene: 4. The length of the CDR3 is 13 residues. From germline, CDR1 is MNHEY and CDR2 SVGEGT. CDR3 bases: TGTGCCAGCAGTTACCGGACAGGGCGCGGCTACACCTTC. It codes for CASSYRTGRGYTF.

CDR3 in amino acids: CASSHLAGKETQYF. The CDR3 nucleotides read TGCGCCAGCAGCCACCTAGCGGGTAAAGAGACCCAGTACTTC. The rearrangement uses TRBV5-1 and TRBJ2-5, with 8 bases lining up with TRBD2. The CDR3 is 14 residues long. CDR1 is SGHRS and CDR2 is YFSETQ in the germline V gene. V lost 4 bases, J lost 3 bases, and 5 bases stayed unmatched. The full variable domain, completed using reference TRBV5-1 and TRBJ2-5, is KAGVTQTPRYLIKTRGQQVTLSCSPISGHRSVSWYQQTPGQGLQFLFEYFSETQRNKGNFPGRFSGRQFSNSRSEMNVSTLELGDSALYLCASSHLAGKETQYFGPGTRLLVL.

The chain carries TRBV28 and TRBJ1-1; D is possibly TRBD1 (6 bases). There are 15 residues in the CDR3. CDR1 is MDHEN, CDR2 SYDVKM, per germline. The V end was cut by 3 bases, the J end by 4 bases, with 15 bases between. The chain's CDR3 is CASSLDRGLGTEAFF. DNA for the CDR3: TGTGCCAGCAGTTTGGACAGAGGGTTAGGCACTGAAGCTTTCTTT.

This rearrangement joins TRBV5-8 to TRBJ2-1; 10 bases map to TRBD1. The V gene's germline CDR1 is SGHTS and CDR2 YDEGEE. This CDR3 has 16 amino acids. With 3 bases clipped from V and 6 bases from J, the junction kept 9 bases outside the gene matches. Here the CDR3 reads CASSSYGTGVFNEQFF. CDR3 DNA: TGTGCCAGCAGCTCCTACGGGACAGGGGTATTCAATGAGCAGTTCTTC. Full variable domain (outside the CDR3, taken from reference TRBV5-8 and TRBJ2-1): EAGVTQSPTHLIKTRGQQATLRCSPISGHTSVYWYQQALGLGLQFLLWYDEGEERNRGNFPPRFSGRQFPNYSSELNVNALELEDSALYLCASSSYGTGVFNEQFFGPGTRLTVL.

In its sample, this clone was seen a few times. The gene calls are TRBV12-2 and TRBJ1-6. TRBV12-2 is marked as a pseudogene. This CDR3 comprises 20 residues. CDR3 amino acids: CASRFSVILEMSSYNSPLHF. In DNA form, the CDR3 reads TGTGCAAGTCGCTTCTCCGTGATTTTAGAGATGAGCTCCTATAATTCACCCCTCCACTTT.

The chain joins TRBV24-1 to TRBJ2-5, with TRBD1 as a possible D gene (5 bases). The CDR3 runs 15 residues. The germline V gene encodes CDR1 KGHDR and CDR2 SFDVKD. The V gene lost 3 bases and the J gene lost 0 bases, with 10 bases spanning the gap. In DNA, the CDR3 is TGTGCCACCAGTGATATGACAGATTACCAAGAGACCCAGTACTTC. It codes for CATSDMTDYQETQYF.

CDR3 coding DNA: TGTGCCATCAGTGAGCAGGGCGGAGCCTACAATGAGCAGTTCTTC. This codes for CAISEQGGAYNEQFF. The rearrangement uses TRBV10-3 and TRBJ2-1; D perhaps matches TRBD1 (5 bases). Trimming took off 2 bases at V and 2 bases at J, with 10 bases between the two ends. Germline V gives CDR1 ENHRY, CDR2 SYGVKD. This CDR3 comprises 15 residues.

The rearrangement links TRBV4-1 to TRBJ2-5; 8 bases line up with TRBD1. Germline V lookup: CDR1 MGHRA, CDR2 YSYEKL. CDR3 length: 17 amino acids. The V and J ends lost 1 base and 5 bases, in that order; junction bases with no gene match: 12. This chain's CDR3 is CASSQAGTGLQAETQYF. CDR3 coding DNA: TGCGCCAGCAGCCAAGCTGGGACAGGCCTCCAAGCCGAGACCCAGTACTTC.

The chain recombines TRBV7-9 with TRBJ2-7, with 12 bases that match TRBD2. Germline CDR1 and CDR2: SEHNR and FQNEAQ (reference sequence). The J segment lost 1 base and the V segment lost 6 bases, leaving 13 bases of the junction unmatched. This CDR3 has 18 amino acids. In DNA, the CDR3 is TGTGCCAGCAGTACTAGCGGGGGGCCCCTAAGCTTATCCTACGAGCAGTACTTC. It codes for CASSTSGGPLSLSYEQYF. Using reference TRBV7-9 and TRBJ2-7 for the parts outside the CDR3, the full variable domain is DTGVSQNPRHKITKRGQNVTFRCDPISEHNRLYWYRQTLGQGPEFLTYFQNEAQLEKSRLLSDRFSAERPKGSFSTLEIQRTEQGDSAMYLCASSTSGGPLSLSYEQYFGPGTRLTVT.

This sequence joins TRBV13 and TRBJ1-5; D possibly corresponds to TRBD1 (6 bases). The length of the CDR3 is 17 residues. Per the germline V gene, CDR1 is PRHDT and CDR2 is FYEKMQ (reference sequence). The V end lost 0 bases, the J end lost 3 bases, and 15 bases lay between the germline ends. The CDR3 DNA reads as TGTGCCAGCAGCTTAGGAGGCGCAGGGGCCAACAATCAGCCCCAGCATTTT. Translating gives CASSLGGAGANNQPQHF.

This chain links TRBV2 with TRBJ2-4; 10 bases agree with TRBD1. The V gene's germline CDR1 is SNHLY and CDR2 FYNNEI. The CDR3 is 14 residues long. V dropped 6 bases and J dropped 8; count of bases not matched to a gene: 7. CDR3 sequence (DNA): TGTGCCAGCAGGGAGACAGGGGGCAGCGACATTCAGTACTTC. It is translated as CASRETGGSDIQYF.

The V call is TRBV7-2, the J call TRBJ2-1; 9 positions agree with TRBD1. This CDR3 is built from 15 residues. The germline V gene has CDR1 SGHTA and CDR2 FQGNSA. Trimming removed 5 bases from V and 4 bases from J; junction bases left unmatched: 6. The CDR3 here is CASSKRTGAYNEQFF. The CDR3 DNA reads TGTGCCAGCAGCAAACGGACAGGGGCGTACAATGAGCAGTTCTTC.

The genes are TRBV27 and TRBJ2-3; 14 bases align to TRBD2. The V segment lost 5 bases and the J segment 5 bases; nucleotides outside the gene matches: 3. The CDR3 runs to 15 residues. Looked up from germline, CDR1 is MNHEY and CDR2 is SMNVEV (reference sequence). CDR3: CASSPGTSGGDTQYF. CDR3 in DNA: TGTGCCAGCAGTCCCGGGACTAGCGGGGGAGATACGCAGTATTTT.

This clone has only a few counts. This chain connects TRBV5-6 to TRBJ1-4, with a tentative D call TRBD1 (5 bases). This CDR3 has 13 amino acids. Germline loops: CDR1 SGHDT, CDR2 YYEEEE. V dropped 1 base and J dropped 5 bases, with 6 bases sitting between them. CDR3 nucleotides: TGTGCCAGCAGCTTGAACAGGAATGAAAAACTGTTTTTT. It specifies CASSLNRNEKLFF.